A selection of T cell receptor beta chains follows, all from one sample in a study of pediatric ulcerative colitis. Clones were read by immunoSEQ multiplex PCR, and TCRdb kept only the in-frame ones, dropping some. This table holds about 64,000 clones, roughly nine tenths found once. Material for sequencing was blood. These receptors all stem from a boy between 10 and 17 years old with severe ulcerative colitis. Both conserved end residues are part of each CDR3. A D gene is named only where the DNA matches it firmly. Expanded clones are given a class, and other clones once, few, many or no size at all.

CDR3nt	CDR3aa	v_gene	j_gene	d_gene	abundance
TGTGCCAGCAGCGAAGGGGGGGCTAGCGGCTACGAGCAGTACTTC	CASSEGGASGYEQYF	TRBV7-2	TRBJ2-7	.	.
TGCGCCAGCAGCCCCGGACTAGCGGTATCCTCCTACGAGCAGTACTTC	CASSPGLAVSSYEQYF	TRBV4-3	TRBJ2-7	TRBD2	.
TGTGCCAGCAGTTACCTTACCGGGGAGCTGTTTTTT	CASSYLTGELFF	TRBV6-5	TRBJ2-2	.	.
TGCAGCGTCCTGACAGGATATTTCTCCTACAATGAGCAGTTCTTC	CSVLTGYFSYNEQFF	TRBV29-1	TRBJ2-1	.	.
TGTGCCTGGAGTGTACAGGCCCGGGATACGCAGTATTTT	CAWSVQARDTQYF	TRBV30	TRBJ2-3	.	.
TGTGCCAGCAGTAAAAACGGGAGGGACCCCGGGGAGCTGTTTTTT	CASSKNGRDPGELFF	TRBV27	TRBJ2-2	TRBD2	few
TGTGCCAGCAGTTCAAAGGGGGACGAGCAGTACTTC	CASSSKGDEQYF	TRBV27	TRBJ2-7	.	.
TGTGCCAGCAGCTTCACCGGCTCCTACAATGAGCAGTTCTTC	CASSFTGSYNEQFF	TRBV11-3	TRBJ2-1	.	.
TGTGCCAGCAGTTTCTCCCGAGACTACGAGCAGTACTTC	CASSFSRDYEQYF	TRBV27	TRBJ2-7	.	medium-sized
TGTGCCAGCAGGTCGAGGGGAGGGGACACTGAAGCTTTCTTT	CASRSRGGDTEAFF	TRBV14	TRBJ1-1	.	.
TGCAGCGTTGCGCTGGTGAAGGGTCTTGACACCGGGGAGCTGTTTTTT	CSVALVKGLDTGELFF	TRBV29-1	TRBJ2-2	.	.
TGTGCCAGTTACAGAGGGTTAGACACCGGGGAGCTGTTTTTT	CASYRGLDTGELFF	TRBV19	TRBJ2-2	.	.
TGTGCCAGCAGCTTGTTGGGGGAAGGCGAGCAGTTCTTC	CASSLLGEGEQFF	TRBV5-4	TRBJ2-1	.	.
TGTGCCAGCAGCCACCCGGGAGCCTACGAGCAGTACTTC	CASSHPGAYEQYF	TRBV14	TRBJ2-7	.	.
TGTGCCGTGGCCAGGGACAGGAACACTGAAGCTTTCTTT	CAVARDRNTEAFF	TRBV10-3	TRBJ1-1	TRBD1	.
TGTGCCAGCAGCTTGGGGGGGCGCGGAAGATACGAGCAGTACTTC	CASSLGGRGRYEQYF	TRBV13	TRBJ2-7	.	.
TGTGCCAGCAGCTTTGAAGGGGGCACTGAAGCTTTCTTT	CASSFEGGTEAFF	TRBV7-9	TRBJ1-1	.	.
TGTGCCAGCAGCCAAACAGGTGCTCCTTACTATGGCTACACCTTC	CASSQTGAPYYGYTF	TRBV7-9	TRBJ1-2	.	.
TGTGCCACCCGCTTGGTCGGGACAGGGGGCCGCAATGAGCAGTTCTTC	CATRLVGTGGRNEQFF	TRBV27	TRBJ2-1	TRBD1	.
TGCGCCAGCAAACTAGCGGACCCGAACACCGGGGAGCTGTTTTTT	CASKLADPNTGELFF	TRBV10-2	TRBJ2-2	TRBD2	.
TGTGCCAGCAGCTCTCGCCCACGTTTTTCAACTAATGAAAAACTGTTTTTT	CASSSRPRFSTNEKLFF	TRBV28	TRBJ1-4	.	.
TGTGCCAGCAGAGTGACAGGGCCAACTAATGAAAAACTGTTTTTT	CASRVTGPTNEKLFF	TRBV27	TRBJ1-4	TRBD1	.
TGTGCTAGCAGCCCCCAGCGGGCCGGGGAGACCCAGTACTTC	CASSPQRAGETQYF	TRBV7-7	TRBJ2-5	.	.
TGTGCCAGCAGTTACGGGCTAGCGGGAGGCTATGAGCAGTTCTTC	CASSYGLAGGYEQFF	TRBV6-5	TRBJ2-1	TRBD2	.
TGTGCCAGCAGCTTAGCATTAATAGGCTACGAGCAGTACTTC	CASSLALIGYEQYF	TRBV7-8	TRBJ2-7	.	.
TGTGCCAGCAGCCTTCCTAGCGGGGTCTACAATGAGCAGTTCTTC	CASSLPSGVYNEQFF	TRBV14	TRBJ2-1	TRBD2	.
TGTGCCAGCAGCCCCCTGACGGATGCCTACGAGCAGTACTTC	CASSPLTDAYEQYF	TRBV14	TRBJ2-7	.	once
TGCGCCAGCAGCTTGGAGTGGGGCGGCGGGGAGCTGTTTTTT	CASSLEWGGGELFF	TRBV5-1	TRBJ2-2	.	.
TGTGCCAGCAGTTTCCAGGGAGGGGGAACCTATGGCTACACCTTC	CASSFQGGGTYGYTF	TRBV27	TRBJ1-2	.	.
TGTGCCAGCAGCGGACAAGCGAACACTGAAGCTTTCTTT	CASSGQANTEAFF	TRBV9	TRBJ1-1	.	.
TGTGCCAGTCAACCGTTTGGTGGCGGCACTGAAGCTTTCTTT	CASQPFGGGTEAFF	TRBV19	TRBJ1-1	.	.
TGTGCCAGCAGATTGACTAGCGTTACCTACGAGCAGTACTTC	CASRLTSVTYEQYF	TRBV6-5	TRBJ2-7	TRBD2	.
TGTGCCAGCAGCCCAGGGGGGGTTGGAGGTGGCTACACCTTC	CASSPGGVGGGYTF	TRBV5-6	TRBJ1-2	TRBD1	.
TGTGCCAGTAGTGCGGGGACAGGGTCAACCTACGAGCAGTACTTC	CASSAGTGSTYEQYF	TRBV19	TRBJ2-7	TRBD1	few
TGTGCCAGTAGTCCTATGGGACTAGCGAGCACAGATACGCAGTATTTT	CASSPMGLASTDTQYF	TRBV19	TRBJ2-3	TRBD2	.
TGTGCCAGCAGCTTCGGCGCGGGCGAGCAGTACTTC	CASSFGAGEQYF	TRBV7-2	TRBJ2-7	.	.